Below, 28 T cell receptor beta chains from the same sample are listed, as sequenced in a study of graft-versus-host responses after intestinal transplantation. Profiled with immunoSEQ multiplex PCR; TCRdb holds only in-frame clones, not every one. The data hold about 120,000 clones, with 95% observed a single time. Their antigen targets remain unknown. The sequencing used unstimulated CD8+ T cells sorted from spleen or lymph node cells, collected before intestinal transplant. Receptors were obtained from a human donor who received an intestinal transplant.

The V and J genes are TRBV19 and TRBJ1-2; TRBD1 agrees at 10 bases. CDR3 length: 16 amino acids. V was pared by 2 bases and J by 8 bases, with 11 bases of the junction left unmatched. Germline-derived CDR1 and CDR2 are LNHDA and SQIVND (reference sequence). The CDR3 DNA is TGTGCCAGTAGTATACCAACTTTGGACAGGGGGGACGGCTACACCTTC. Translation gives CASSIPTLDRGDGYTF.

The rearrangement uses TRBV5-6 and TRBJ2-7, with 9 bases lining up with TRBD1. Germline lookup yields CDR1 SGHDT and CDR2 YYEEEE. V lost 0 bases to trimming and J lost 5 bases; unmatched junction nucleotides: 0. The CDR3 spans 13 residues. CDR3 bases: TGTGCCAGCAGCTTGGGACAGGGGGACGAGCAGTACTTC. This gives the protein CASSLGQGDEQYF. The full variable domain, its missing parts supplied by reference TRBV5-6 and TRBJ2-7, is DAGVTQSPTHLIKTRGQQVTLRCSPKSGHDTVSWYQQALGQGPQFIFQYYEEEERQRGNFPDRFSGHQFPNYSSELNVNALLLGDSALYLCASSLGQGDEQYFGPGTRLTVT.

This CDR3 reads CASRLQSNSNQPQHF. CDR3 nucleotides: TGTGCCAGCAGGTTACAGTCAAACAGCAATCAGCCCCAGCATTTT. The chain links TRBV6-1 to TRBJ1-5; D is ambiguous. This CDR3 contains 15 residues. Germline V gene lookup returns CDR1 MNHNS and CDR2 SASEGT. Between the trimmed V and J ends, which lost 6 bases and 1 base, there was a span of 13 bases.

This chain joins TRBV4-3 and TRBJ2-4, with 13 nucleotides matching TRBD2. Germline-derived CDR1 and CDR2 are LGHNA and YSLEER. There are 19 residues in the CDR3. Trimming removed 4 bases from V and 4 bases from J; junction bases left unmatched: 13. The CDR3 nucleotides are TGCGCCAGCAGCCCTGCGGGACTAGCGGGAATTGGGATAAAAAACATTCAGTACTTC. Protein product: CASSPAGLAGIGIKNIQYF.

The V call is TRBV10-3, the J call TRBJ2-7; unclear D gene. The CDR3 loop spans 14 amino acids. From germline, CDR1 is ENHRY and CDR2 SYGVKD. The V and J ends lost 2 bases and 4 bases respectively, with 12 bases between them. The CDR3 region is CAISEASFSYEQYF. The CDR3 DNA sequence: TGTGCCATCAGTGAGGCTTCCTTCTCATACGAGCAGTACTTC.

This clone was seen once. The J gene is TRBJ1-1, the V gene TRBV2, with D possibly being TRBD1 (6 bases). Germline loops: CDR1 SNHLY, CDR2 FYNNEI. With 6 bases removed from V and 10 bases from J, the gap between germline ends came to 21 bases. This CDR3 is built from 14 residues. CDR3 nucleotides: TGTGCCAGCAGAAAACCGGACAGCCTAGGGGTAGCTTTCTTT. This codes for CASRKPDSLGVAFF.

This rearrangement joins TRBV9 to TRBJ2-1, with 10 bases lining up with TRBD2. CDR3 length: 15 amino acids. Germline trimming cut 4 bases from V and 2 bases from J; bases unmatched to any gene: 3. The germline V gene has CDR1 SGDLS and CDR2 YYNGEE. The CDR3 region is CASSPSGSAYNEQFF. CDR3 nucleotides: TGTGCCAGCAGCCCTAGCGGGAGCGCCTACAATGAGCAGTTCTTC.

The J gene is TRBJ2-7, the V gene TRBV4-1; 11 bases match TRBD2. The germline V gene has CDR1 MGHRA and CDR2 YSYEKL. CDR3 length: 15 residues. Germline trimming cut 5 bases from V and 3 bases from J; bases unmatched to any gene: 6. The CDR3, as DNA: TGCGCCAGCAGCTGCGGGACTAGCGGATTCTACGAGCAGTACTTC. Its protein product is CASSCGTSGFYEQYF.

CDR3 sequence reads: CASNGGAYNEQFF. CDR3 nucleotide sequence: TGTGCCAGCAACGGGGGCGCCTACAATGAGCAGTTCTTC. The rearrangement joins TRBV28 to TRBJ2-1; possibly TRBD1 or TRBD2 for D (6 bases each). The V gene's germline CDR1 is MDHEN and CDR2 SYDVKM. This CDR3 spans 13 amino acids. Trimming took off 7 bases at V and 2 bases at J, with 9 bases between the two ends.

This rearrangement joins TRBV5-5 to TRBJ1-5; D might be TRBD1 (6 bases). Trimming pared 4 bases from V and 3 bases from J, leaving 11 bases between. Germline V gene sequence: CDR1 SGHKS, CDR2 YYEKEE (reference sequence). The CDR3 sequence is 14 residues long. Here the CDR3 DNA reads TGTGCCAGCAGCATGGACAGCCTCAATCAGCCCCAGCATTTT. Protein sequence: CASSMDSLNQPQHF.

The J gene is TRBJ2-5, the V gene TRBV7-9, with unresolved D. Between the trimmed V and J ends, which lost 2 bases and 5 bases, there was a span of 18 bases. CDR1 is SEHNR, CDR2 FQNEAQ, per germline (reference sequence). This CDR3 has 16 residues. The CDR3: CASSLYSGVFGETQYF. Written as DNA, the CDR3 is TGTGCCAGCAGCTTATATTCAGGTGTCTTTGGTGAGACCCAGTACTTC.

This chain links TRBV2 with TRBJ2-7, with 13 bases identical to TRBD2. With 6 bases clipped from V and 4 bases from J, the junction kept 6 bases outside the gene matches. The germline V gene has CDR1 SNHLY and CDR2 FYNNEI. The length of the CDR3 is 15 residues. The CDR3 is CASSLTSGRGYEQYF. CDR3 DNA sequence: TGTGCCAGCAGCCTTACTAGCGGGAGGGGTTACGAGCAGTACTTC.

The gene calls are TRBV16 and TRBJ2-3; D may be TRBD2 (5 bases). Germline assignment: CDR1 KGHSY and CDR2 FQNENV. Trimming pared 1 base from V and 5 bases from J, leaving 16 bases between. The CDR3 runs to 16 residues. The CDR3 DNA is TGTGCCAGCAGCCAATTTAACGAGGAGGTTATAGATACGCAGTATTTT. It encodes CASSQFNEEVIDTQYF. The variable domain in full, with the rest retrieved from reference TRBV16 and TRBJ2-3, is GEEVAQTPKHLVRGEGQKAKLYCAPIKGHSYVFWYQQVLKNEFKFLISFQNENVFDETGMPKERFSAKCLPNSPCSLEIQATKLEDSAVYFCASSQFNEEVIDTQYFGPGTRLTVL.

This sequence joins TRBV27 and TRBJ2-7; D may be TRBD2 (5 bases). With 2 bases removed from V and 7 bases from J, the gap between germline ends came to 18 bases. Germline CDR1 and CDR2: MNHEY and SMNVEV (reference sequence). CDR3 size: 15 residues. This CDR3 reads CASSLTPSGSREQYF. The CDR3 DNA reads as TGTGCCAGCAGTTTAACACCTTCGGGATCAAGAGAGCAGTACTTC.

The chain recombines TRBV7-9 with TRBJ2-1, with 7 bases aligning to TRBD2. The length of the CDR3 is 15 residues. After removal of 1 base from V and 2 bases from J, the junction contained 2 bases not matched to a gene. The germline V gene has CDR1 SEHNR and CDR2 FQNEAQ (reference sequence). The CDR3 protein is CASSLELAPYNEQFF. DNA for the CDR3: TGTGCCAGCAGCTTAGAACTAGCGCCCTACAATGAGCAGTTCTTC.

J is TRBJ1-4 and V is TRBV6-4; D is unclear. CDR3 length: 16 residues. The germline gives CDR1 MRHNA, CDR2 SNTAGT. The V and J ends lost 0 bases and 8 bases respectively, with 16 bases between them. Here the CDR3 DNA reads TGTGCCAGCAGTGACTCATTGTATGGTCGGGGAGAAAAACTGTTTTTT. As protein: CASSDSLYGRGEKLFF.

This chain connects TRBV28 to TRBJ1-4, with D unclear. The CDR3 spans 12 residues. The germline gives CDR1 MDHEN, CDR2 SYDVKM. Trimming shortened V by 3 bases and J by 7 bases, and 6 bases separated the two germline ends. CDR3 nucleotide sequence: TGTGCCAGCAGTTTTAAAGGTGAAAAACTGTTTTTT. It specifies CASSFKGEKLFF.

J is TRBJ2-3 and V is TRBV27, with 11 bases aligning to TRBD1. CDR1 and CDR2 (germline): MNHEY, SMNVEV (reference sequence). Trimming took 1 base from V and 6 from J; bases not matched to a gene: 6. This CDR3 has 16 residues. The CDR3 loop is CASSLWTGGRGDTQYF. In DNA, the CDR3 is TGTGCCAGCAGTTTATGGACAGGGGGCCGTGGGGATACGCAGTATTTT.

The CDR3 reads CASSLSAAGSSYNEQFF. The CDR3 DNA reads TGTGCCAGCAGTTTATCTGCTGCGGGGAGCTCCTACAATGAGCAGTTCTTC. The chain uses TRBV27 and TRBJ2-1; maybe TRBD2 (6 bases). Germline lookup yields CDR1 MNHEY and CDR2 SMNVEV (reference sequence). The CDR3 spans 17 residues. V gave up 0 bases and J gave up 0 bases, with 12 bases separating them.

This rearrangement joins TRBV6-5 to TRBJ2-1; 12 bases are shared with TRBD2. This CDR3 has 13 amino acids. J gave up 9 bases and V 7 bases, and 4 bases lay outside the gene matches. The germline gives CDR1 MNHEY, CDR2 SVGAGI. CDR3 sequence: CASTSGRALEQFF. DNA of the CDR3: TGTGCCAGCACTAGCGGGAGGGCCCTTGAGCAGTTCTTC.

V usage is TRBV5-1 and J usage is TRBJ2-1; D gene unclear. There are 15 residues in the CDR3. In germline, CDR1 is SGHRS, CDR2 YFSETQ. With 2 bases removed from V and 4 bases from J, the gap between germline ends came to 13 bases. This chain's CDR3 is CASSLPGSLYNEQFF. CDR3 in DNA: TGCGCCAGCAGCTTACCTGGGTCCTTATACAATGAGCAGTTCTTC.

The gene calls are TRBV19 and TRBJ2-7, with 7 bases lining up with TRBD1. The CDR3 extends over 16 amino acids. V gave up 5 bases and J gave up 0 bases; unmatched junction bases: 10. Germline CDR1 is LNHDA and CDR2 is SQIVND (reference sequence). The CDR3 region is CASSALQGQFSYEQYF. The CDR3 coding sequence is TGTGCCAGTAGTGCCCTACAGGGGCAGTTCTCCTACGAGCAGTACTTC.

This clone was counted a single time. V gene TRBV28 combines with J gene TRBJ2-7, with 13 bases aligning to TRBD2. CDR1 is MDHEN, CDR2 SYDVKM, per germline. The V segment lost 6 bases and the J segment 2 bases; nucleotides outside the gene matches: 1. The CDR3 covers 14 residues. The CDR3 nucleotides are TGTGCCAGCAGGGGACTAGCGGGGACCTACGAGCAGTACTTC. Amino acid sequence: CASRGLAGTYEQYF.

This chain joins TRBV28 and TRBJ2-1; D is possibly TRBD2 (6 bases). The CDR3 totals 13 residues. Trimming took off 5 bases at V and 10 bases at J, with 15 bases between the two ends. The V gene's germline CDR1 is MDHEN and CDR2 SYDVKM. CDR3 sequence reads: CASSHRGTVEQFF. Written as DNA, the CDR3 is TGTGCCAGCAGTCACCGGGGGACCGTAGAGCAGTTCTTC.

J is TRBJ2-3 and V is TRBV9; TRBD2 matches at 10 bases. With V trimmed by 2 bases and J by 2 bases, 8 bases remained unmatched. This CDR3 region has 17 residues. From germline, CDR1 is SGDLS and CDR2 YYNGEE. In nucleotides, the CDR3 is TGTGCCAGCAGCGTGAATCTAGCGGGAGACTACACAGATACGCAGTATTTT. Protein: CASSVNLAGDYTDTQYF. Variable domain in full (rest from reference TRBV9 and TRBJ2-3): DSGVTQTPKHLITATGQRVTLRCSPRSGDLSVYWYQQSLDQGLQFLIQYYNGEERAKGNILERFSAQQFPDLHSELNLSSLELGDSALYFCASSVNLAGDYTDTQYFGPGTRLTVL.

The CDR3 sequence: CASSSSGGRGYEQYF. CDR3 bases: TGTGCCAGCTCGAGCTCGGGCGGGAGAGGCTACGAGCAGTACTTC. The chain carries TRBV27 and TRBJ2-7, with 7 bases matching TRBD2. The length of the CDR3 is 15 residues. The germline CDR1 and CDR2 sequences are MNHEY and SMNVEV (reference sequence). The junction had 13 bases not matched to a gene; V was cut back by 8 bases and J by 3 bases.

The V call is TRBV30, the J call TRBJ1-6; the D gene is possibly TRBD1 (6 bases). This CDR3 is 15 amino acids long. Germline V lookup: CDR1 GTSNPN, CDR2 SVGIG (reference sequence). V lost 3 bases and J lost 0, with 9 bases in between. CDR3 DNA sequence: TGTGCCTGGAGCGAGGGGGGCTCCTATAATTCACCCCTCCACTTT. This gives the protein CAWSEGGSYNSPLHF.

This clone has just one count. The rearrangement joins TRBV6-5 to TRBJ2-7, with 9 positions matching TRBD1. CDR1 is MNHEY, CDR2 SVGAGI, per germline. This CDR3 contains 14 residues. J lost 7 bases, V lost 7 bases, and 11 bases had no gene match. The CDR3: CASKPGQGSGEQYF. The DNA for the CDR3 is TGTGCCAGCAAGCCGGGACAGGGATCGGGGGAGCAGTACTTC.